These T cell receptor beta chains were read from a single sample in a study of beta chain features in type 1 diabetes. Some clones are missing from TCRdb's copy, which holds only in-frame ones; the method was immunoSEQ multiplex PCR. The sample shows approximately 150,000 clones, approximately 9.9% of them seen only once. Sequencing was carried out using central memory CD4+ T cells from blood. Receptor source: a woman younger than 35 in good health. The CDR3 runs from the conserved cysteine through the conserved F or W. A D gene is named only where the DNA matches it firmly. Size is stated for part of the rows, as once, few or many counts, or as a class when the clone is expanded.

clone_size | cdr3_length | d_call | j_call | v_call | cdr3_aa | cdr3_nt
. | 12 | TRBD1 | TRBJ2-3 | TRBV5-4 | CASQGVTDTQYF | TGTGCCAGCCAGGGGGTTACAGATACGCAGTATTTT
few | 14 | TRBD2 | TRBJ2-1 | TRBV19 | CATARGRGGNEQFF | TGTGCCACCGCCCGCGGGAGGGGGGGCAATGAGCAGTTCTTC
. | 17 | TRBD2 | TRBJ2-1 | TRBV11-2 | CASSPRLASGGYNEQFF | TGTGCCAGCAGCCCGCGCCTAGCTAGCGGGGGGTACAATGAGCAGTTCTTC
. | 16 | TRBD2 | TRBJ2-5 | TRBV7-8 | CASSLGAGGRKETQYF | TGTGCCAGCAGCTTAGGGGCGGGGGGGCGGAAAGAGACCCAGTACTTC
. | 14 | TRBD1 | TRBJ1-1 | TRBV4-1 | CASSGQGRLTEAFF | TGCGCCAGCAGCGGACAGGGGAGGTTAACTGAAGCTTTCTTT
. | 15 | . | TRBJ1-1 | TRBV9 | CASSVDLGARAEAFF | TGTGCCAGCAGCGTAGATTTGGGGGCAAGGGCTGAAGCTTTCTTT
. | 14 | TRBD1 | TRBJ2-5 | TRBV4-3 | CASSQEEQGETQYF | TGCGCCAGCAGCCAAGAGGAACAGGGGGAGACCCAGTACTTC
. | 14 | . | TRBJ1-2 | TRBV9 | CASSVAGQNYGYTF | TGTGCCAGCAGCGTAGCCGGACAGAACTATGGCTACACCTTC
few | 15 | TRBD2 | TRBJ2-7 | TRBV7-2 | CASSLSWTSSYEQYF | TGTGCCAGCAGCTTGAGCTGGACTAGCTCATACGAGCAGTACTTC
. | 17 | TRBD2 | TRBJ2-3 | TRBV5-1 | CASSKSPSAGGSDTQYF | TGCGCCAGCAGCAAAAGCCCCAGTGCGGGGGGATCAGATACGCAGTATTTT
. | 13 | . | TRBJ1-2 | TRBV4-3 | CASSSGQDYGYTF | TGCGCCAGCAGCTCGGGACAAGACTATGGCTACACCTTC
. | 13 | TRBD1 | TRBJ1-2 | TRBV2 | CASSPSTGPIYTF | TGTGCCAGCAGTCCCTCGACAGGGCCCATCTACACCTTC
. | 14 | TRBD1 | TRBJ1-5 | TRBV5-1 | CASSSGQPNQPQHF | TGCGCCAGCAGCTCGGGACAGCCGAATCAGCCCCAGCATTTT
. | 14 | TRBD1 | TRBJ1-1 | TRBV27 | CASTTGEGNTEAFF | TGTGCCAGCACCACAGGGGAAGGGAACACTGAAGCTTTCTTT
few | 17 | . | TRBJ2-6 | TRBV30 | CAWSQQGTLSGANVLTF | TGTGCCTGGAGCCAACAAGGGACACTCTCTGGGGCCAACGTCCTGACTTTC
once | 14 | . | TRBJ2-7 | TRBV5-1 | CASEEIPSSYEQYF | TGCGCCAGCGAGGAGATCCCCTCCTCCTACGAGCAGTACTTC
. | 13 | TRBD1 | TRBJ1-2 | TRBV2 | CASSENRGGGYTF | TGTGCCAGCAGTGAGAACAGGGGTGGAGGCTACACCTTC
few | 15 | TRBD1 | TRBJ1-6 | TRBV14 | CASSLGQGPDSPLHF | TGTGCCAGCAGCCTGGGACAGGGACCAGATTCACCCCTCCACTTT
. | 15 | . | TRBJ1-3 | TRBV9 | CASSERYSAGNTIYF | TGTGCCAGCAGCGAACGTTATTCGGCTGGAAACACCATATATTTT
few | 15 | TRBD1 | TRBJ1-2 | TRBV27 | CASSLMTGSGYGYTF | TGTGCCAGCAGTCTAATGACAGGGTCGGGGTACGGCTACACCTTC
few | 15 | . | TRBJ1-1 | TRBV5-1 | CASSPLTGTATEAFF | TGCGCCAGCAGTCCCCTAACAGGGACGGCCACTGAAGCTTTCTTT